Following are 29 T cell receptor beta chains from one sample sequenced in a study of blood T cell repertoires in COVID-19. Sequenced by immunoSEQ multiplex PCR; TCRdb stores in-frame clones only, minus some. Altogether just under 300,000 clones are present, approximately 86% being singletons, with the ten largest covering about 1.2%. The sequencing input was peripheral blood. These receptors all come from a man between 70 and 80 years old with acute or convalescent COVID-19.

This clone was seen a single time. The rearrangement joins TRBV19 to TRBJ1-5; 7 nucleotides align to TRBD1. The CDR3 is made up of 15 amino acids. The V and J ends lost 5 bases and 0 bases, in that order; junction bases with no gene match: 4. Germline loops: CDR1 LNHDA, CDR2 SQIVND (reference sequence). The CDR3 nucleotides read TGTGCCAGTAGTGGGGACAGACATAGCAATCAGCCCCAGCATTTT. This sequence encodes CASSGDRHSNQPQHF.

The J gene is TRBJ2-2, the V gene TRBV7-2, with D uncertain. The germline V gene has CDR1 SGHTA and CDR2 FQGNSA. The CDR3 totals 18 residues. Deletions cut 2 bases from V and 2 bases from J, with 18 bases between. The CDR3: CASSLPPHEPTNTGELFF. The CDR3 DNA sequence: TGTGCCAGCAGCTTACCTCCCCACGAGCCTACTAACACCGGGGAGCTGTTTTTT.

The V call is TRBV3-1 (or the pseudogene TRBV3-2), the J call TRBJ1-1; 8 bases agree with TRBD1. CDR3 length: 13 amino acids. Trimming removed 5 bases from V and 7 bases from J; junction bases left unmatched: 6. The germline V gene has CDR1 LGHDT and CDR2 YNNKEL (reference sequence). CDR3 sequence reads: CASSGGQGGEAFF. CDR3 sequence (DNA): TGTGCCAGCAGCGGAGGACAGGGCGGTGAAGCTTTCTTT.

The chain links TRBV24-1 to TRBJ2-3, with 8 bases identical to TRBD1. The ends lost 3 bases at V and 0 bases at J; junction bases unmatched: 10. The CDR3 is made up of 18 amino acids. Germline values: CDR1 KGHDR, CDR2 SFDVKD. The CDR3 nucleotides are TGTGCCACCAGTGATCCTCGGACAGGGACTCCTAGCACAGATACGCAGTATTTT. It yields the protein CATSDPRTGTPSTDTQYF.

The gene calls are TRBV28 and TRBJ1-2, with a possible D match to TRBD1 (5 bases). The CDR3 is 15 residues long. Germline V gene lookup returns CDR1 MDHEN and CDR2 SYDVKM. Trimming removed 5 bases at V and 2 bases at J, with 15 bases between. CDR3 nucleotides: TGTGCCAGCAGTCCTCGTGGGGGGGGAAACTATGGCTACACCTTC. Translation: CASSPRGGGNYGYTF.

This chain connects TRBV4-3 to TRBJ1-5; D unclear. Germline CDR1 reads LGHNA; CDR2 reads YSLEER. Between the trimmed V and J ends, which lost 1 base and 5 bases, there was a span of 9 bases. This CDR3 has 14 residues. CDR3 protein: CASSQVGGDQPQHF. Written as DNA, the CDR3 is TGCGCCAGCAGCCAAGTAGGCGGGGATCAGCCCCAGCATTTT.

V usage is TRBV5-4 and J usage is TRBJ1-1; D unresolved. The length of the CDR3 is 14 residues. From germline, CDR1 is SGHNT and CDR2 YYREEE (reference sequence). Trimming took off 5 bases at V and 3 bases at J, with 14 bases between the two ends. Here the CDR3 reads CASSLAVEDTEAFF. As DNA, the CDR3 is TGTGCCAGCAGTCTCGCCGTCGAGGACACTGAAGCTTTCTTT.

The chain joins TRBV7-3 to TRBJ2-5; D may be TRBD2 (6 bases). The V gene lost 5 bases and the J gene lost 7 bases, with 14 bases spanning the gap. This CDR3 spans 13 amino acids. Germline CDR1 reads SGHTA; CDR2 reads FQGTGA. As DNA, the CDR3 is TGTGCCAGCAGCCCGTGGGGTAGCGGGACCCAGTACTTC. Translated, it gives CASSPWGSGTQYF.

V gene TRBV6-2 or TRBV6-3 combines with J gene TRBJ1-5; D is unclear. With 5 bases removed from V and 3 bases from J, the gap between germline ends came to 11 bases. The CDR3 is 14 residues long. Germline V gene data show CDR1 as MNHEY and CDR2 as SVGEGT. The CDR3 loop reads CASSSVAVNQPQHF. CDR3 in DNA: TGTGCCAGCAGTAGCGTGGCAGTCAATCAGCCCCAGCATTTT.

The V call is TRBV7-6, the J call TRBJ2-3; 12 bases agree with TRBD2. The CDR3 covers 16 residues. V was clipped by 5 bases and J by 0 bases; unmatched bases: 3. Germline V gene data show CDR1 as SGHVS and CDR2 as FNYEAQ. CDR3 loop: CASSLGTSGSTDTQYF. The CDR3 nucleotides read TGTGCCAGCAGCCTTGGGACTAGCGGGAGCACAGATACGCAGTATTTT.

The chain joins TRBV7-3 to TRBJ1-5, with no clear D. The CDR3 runs 13 residues. CDR1 is SGHTA, CDR2 FQGTGA, per germline. V was cut by 0 bases and J by 7 bases, with 7 bases left in between. The CDR3 sequence: CASSLTHGQPQHF. CDR3 coding DNA: TGTGCCAGCAGCTTAACCCACGGGCAGCCCCAGCATTTT.

The chain couples TRBV9 to TRBJ1-1; D call uncertain. V was clipped by 4 bases and J by 3 bases, with 10 bases between them. The CDR3 is 13 amino acids. Germline values: CDR1 SGDLS, CDR2 YYNGEE. The CDR3 DNA reads TGTGCCAGCAGCTCCAGACTGGACACTGAAGCTTTCTTT. This codes for CASSSRLDTEAFF. Supplemented by reference TRBV9 and TRBJ1-1, the full variable domain reads DSGVTQTPKHLITATGQRVTLRCSPRSGDLSVYWYQQSLDQGLQFLIQYYNGEERAKGNILERFSAQQFPDLHSELNLSSLELGDSALYFCASSSRLDTEAFFGQGTRLTVV.

V is TRBV2 and J is TRBJ1-2, with D tentatively TRBD1 (6 bases). CDR1 and CDR2 from the germline V gene are SNHLY and FYNNEI. Deletions cut 6 bases from V and 4 bases from J, with 12 bases between. The CDR3 contains 13 residues. CDR3 residues: CASRQGIFYGYTF. Written as DNA, the CDR3 is TGTGCCAGCAGACAGGGAATCTTCTATGGCTACACCTTC.

The rearrangement links TRBV6-2 or TRBV6-3 to TRBJ1-5; no clear D. V dropped 0 bases and J dropped 3 bases, with 9 bases sitting between them. CDR1 and CDR2 (germline): MNHEY, SVGEGT. This CDR3 has 15 amino acids. This CDR3 is CASSYSRRDNQPQHF. DNA for the CDR3: TGTGCCAGCAGTTACTCACGACGGGACAATCAGCCCCAGCATTTT.

The rearrangement joins TRBV7-2 to TRBJ2-7, with 8 bases lining up with TRBD2. CDR1 SGHTA and CDR2 FQGNSA come from the germline V gene. V lost 2 bases, J lost 7 bases, and 7 bases stayed unmatched. This CDR3 spans 14 amino acids. The CDR3: CASSLLAGRGEQYF. The CDR3, as DNA: TGTGCCAGCAGCTTATTAGCGGGGAGAGGTGAGCAGTACTTC. Looking up the rest from reference TRBV7-2 and TRBJ2-7 gives the full variable domain: GAGVSQSPSNKVTEKGKDVELRCDPISGHTALYWYRQSLGQGLEFLIYFQGNSAPDKSGLPSDRFSAERTGGSVSTLTIQRTQQEDSAVYLCASSLLAGRGEQYFGPGTRLTVT.

The V call is TRBV7-2, the J call TRBJ2-3, with 12 bases lining up with TRBD2. Germline V CDR1 and CDR2: SGHTA, FQGNSA. The J segment lost 4 bases and the V segment lost 2 bases, leaving 4 bases of the junction unmatched. The CDR3 loop spans 16 amino acids. CDR3 loop: CASSLRLAGEADTQYF. The CDR3 nucleotides are TGTGCCAGCAGCTTACGACTAGCGGGAGAGGCAGATACGCAGTATTTT.

The V and J genes are TRBV5-1 and TRBJ1-2, with 8 positions matching TRBD1. This CDR3 region has 13 residues. V lost 1 base and J lost 6; bases outside the gene matches: 2. Germline lookup yields CDR1 SGHRS and CDR2 YFSETQ. CDR3: CASSLQGAHGYTF. The CDR3 region has the DNA TGCGCCAGCAGCTTGCAGGGGGCGCATGGCTACACCTTC.

To note about this clone: This CDR3 is also generated by other DNA sequences in the sample. The V gene is TRBV19, the J gene TRBJ2-3; D gene unclear. V was clipped by 1 base and J by 1 base, with 9 bases between them. This CDR3 is built from 15 residues. Per the germline V gene, CDR1 is LNHDA and CDR2 is SQIVND (reference sequence). DNA of the CDR3: TGTGCCAGTAGTATAGCTGGCCGGGGCACAGATACGCAGTATTTT. Translating it yields CASSIAGRGTDTQYF.

The rearrangement links TRBV29-1 to TRBJ1-1; D gene unclear. The CDR3 is 15 amino acids. CDR1 and CDR2 (germline): SQVTM, ANQGSEA. The V end was cut by 1 base, the J end by 4 bases, with 16 bases between. DNA for the CDR3: TGCAGCGTTGAAGTAAGTTTGCGTGGAGGCACTGAAGCTTTCTTT. This sequence encodes CSVEVSLRGGTEAFF.

The chain uses TRBV10-3 and TRBJ1-3; TRBD1 matches at 9 bases. V gave up 2 bases and J gave up 14 bases; unmatched junction bases: 13. This CDR3 spans 15 amino acids. Germline assignment: CDR1 ENHRY and CDR2 SYGVKD. The CDR3 DNA sequence: TGTGCCATCAGTGAGGGGGGACAGGGCGCCCCGGGACTATATTTT. Its protein product is CAISEGGQGAPGLYF.

The gene calls are TRBV7-2 and TRBJ2-1; 11 bases map to TRBD2. This CDR3 spans 16 amino acids. The ends lost 1 base at V and 9 bases at J; junction bases unmatched: 8. Germline assignment: CDR1 SGHTA and CDR2 FQGNSA. CDR3 sequence: CASSLGGSGGGGEQFF. The DNA for the CDR3 is TGTGCCAGCAGCTTAGGTGGTAGCGGGGGGGGAGGTGAGCAGTTCTTC.

This chain uses TRBV3-1 (or the pseudogene TRBV3-2) with TRBJ2-7, with 11 bases lining up with TRBD2. Trimming at V came to 4 bases and at J to 5 bases, leaving 10 bases not matched to a gene. This CDR3 region has 16 residues. Germline V gives CDR1 LGHDT, CDR2 YNNKEL (reference sequence). CDR3: CASSPYLAGGPDEQYF. The CDR3 DNA reads TGTGCCAGCAGCCCATACTTAGCGGGAGGGCCGGACGAGCAGTACTTC.

In this sample, this clone turned up a few times. The chain joins TRBV4-1 to TRBJ1-4; TRBD1 might be the D (6 bases). The V gene's germline CDR1 is MGHRA and CDR2 YSYEKL. The CDR3 covers 14 residues. The V end was cut by 4 bases, the J end by 4 bases, with 10 bases between. The CDR3 loop reads CASSPDSLNEKLFF. In DNA, the CDR3 is TGCGCCAGCAGCCCGGACAGCCTTAATGAAAAACTGTTTTTT.

J is TRBJ2-5 and V is TRBV11-2, with 8 bases lining up with TRBD1. Per germline, CDR1 SGHAT and CDR2 FQNNGV. Losses at the gene ends were 3 bases for V and 4 bases for J; bases not matched to a gene: 10. The CDR3 is made up of 16 amino acids. The CDR3 nucleotides read TGTGCCAGCAGCTTCCCCTACAGGGGGTGGTTAGAGACCCAGTACTTC. The encoded protein is CASSFPYRGWLETQYF.

The chain links TRBV28 to TRBJ1-1; possibly TRBD1 for D (6 bases). Germline lookup yields CDR1 MDHEN and CDR2 SYDVKM. V was trimmed by 3 bases and J by 5 bases, leaving 10 bases between them. The CDR3 contains 13 residues. The CDR3 DNA is TGTGCCAGCAGTTTTACAGGGCGGACTGAAGCTTTCTTT. Encoded protein: CASSFTGRTEAFF.

This chain connects TRBV19 to TRBJ1-5; D is possibly TRBD1 (5 bases). The V gene's germline CDR1 is LNHDA and CDR2 SQIVND (reference sequence). The CDR3 spans 14 residues. Between the trimmed V and J ends, which lost 6 bases and 7 bases, there was a span of 16 bases. The CDR3 sequence is CASSGSGLRQPQHF. CDR3 bases: TGTGCCAGTAGCGGGTCAGGGCTTCGGCAGCCCCAGCATTTT. The full variable domain, in which reference TRBV19 and TRBJ1-5 provide the parts outside the CDR3, is DGGITQSPKYLFRKEGQNVTLSCEQNLNHDAMYWYRQDPGQGLRLIYYSQIVNDFQKGDIAEGYSVSREKKESFPLTVTSAQKNPTAFYLCASSGSGLRQPQHFGDGTRLSIL.

This clone appeared a single time. The identical CDR3 is also encoded by other nucleotide sequences in the sample. The gene calls are TRBV19 and TRBJ2-3, with D possibly matching TRBD1 (6 bases). V was shortened by 6 bases and J by 0 bases, with 10 bases between the two germline ends. The CDR3 has 14 residues. Germline CDR1 is LNHDA and CDR2 is SQIVND (reference sequence). Written as DNA, the CDR3 is TGTGCCAGTAGCCCAGGGGCTAGCACAGATACGCAGTATTTT. This gives the protein CASSPGASTDTQYF.

The V and J genes are TRBV7-3 and TRBJ2-2, with D hard to call. The CDR3 extends over 14 amino acids. The germline V gene has CDR1 SGHTA and CDR2 FQGTGA. The ends were cut back, 0 bases at V and 4 bases at J, with 6 bases in the middle. The CDR3 region is CASSLTVSTGELFF. CDR3 in DNA: TGTGCCAGCAGCTTAACCGTATCCACCGGGGAGCTGTTTTTT.

The chain carries TRBV28 and TRBJ1-3; D possibly corresponds to TRBD1 (5 bases). The CDR3 is 15 residues long. Trimming shortened V by 10 bases and J by 2 bases, and 18 bases separated the two germline ends. From germline, CDR1 is MDHEN and CDR2 SYDVKM. CDR3 DNA sequence: TGTGCCACTAAGGCCTCGGACACAACTGGAAACACCATATATTTT. It translates to CATKASDTTGNTIYF.